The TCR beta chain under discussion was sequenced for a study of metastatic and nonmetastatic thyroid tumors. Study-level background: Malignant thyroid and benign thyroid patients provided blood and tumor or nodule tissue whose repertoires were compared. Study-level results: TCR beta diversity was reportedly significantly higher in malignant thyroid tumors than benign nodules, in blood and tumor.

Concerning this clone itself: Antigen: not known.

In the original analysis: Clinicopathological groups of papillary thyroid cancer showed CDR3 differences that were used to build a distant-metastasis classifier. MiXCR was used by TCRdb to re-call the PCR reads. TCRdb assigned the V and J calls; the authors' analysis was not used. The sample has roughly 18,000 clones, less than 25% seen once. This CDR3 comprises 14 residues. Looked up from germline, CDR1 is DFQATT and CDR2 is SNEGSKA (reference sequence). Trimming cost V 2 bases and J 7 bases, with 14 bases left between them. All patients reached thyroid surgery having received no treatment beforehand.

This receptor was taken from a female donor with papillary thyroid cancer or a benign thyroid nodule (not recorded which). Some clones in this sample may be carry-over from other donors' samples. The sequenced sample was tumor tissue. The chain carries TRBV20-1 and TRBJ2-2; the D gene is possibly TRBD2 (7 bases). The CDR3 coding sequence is TGCAGTGCTAGACGCGGGGGCGCGGACGGGGAGCTGTTTTTT. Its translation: CSARRGGADGELFF.